This note documents a single TCR beta chain sequence. The data were produced by immunoSEQ multiplex PCR, yet TCRdb's version contains in-frame clones alone and is incomplete. The sample has over 150,000 clones, 85% seen once. This entry belongs to a study of blood T cell repertoires in COVID-19. Self-reported history from a screening survey and questionnaire set each donor's cohort. The V gene lost 4 bases and the J gene lost 4 bases, with 10 bases spanning the gap. Germline assignment: CDR1 LGHNT and CDR2 FRNRAP. The CDR3 length is 13 residues. The gene calls are TRBV12-5 and TRBJ1-1; weak D call: TRBD1 (5 bases). This sequence originates from a man aged 40-49 years who had recovered from COVID-19. Sequencing used PBMCs or T cells enriched from blood (not recorded which). CDR3 nucleotide sequence: TGTGCTAGTGGTTCCGGGGGAAGCACTGAAGCTTTCTTT. Amino acids: CASGSGGSTEAFF. Combining the CDR3 with reference TRBV12-5 and TRBJ1-1 gives the whole variable domain DARVTQTPRHKVTEMGQEVTMRCQPILGHNTVFWYRQTMMQGLELLAYFRNRAPLDDSGMPKDRFSAEMPDATLATLKIQPSEPRDSAVYFCASGSGGSTEAFFGQGTRLTVV.